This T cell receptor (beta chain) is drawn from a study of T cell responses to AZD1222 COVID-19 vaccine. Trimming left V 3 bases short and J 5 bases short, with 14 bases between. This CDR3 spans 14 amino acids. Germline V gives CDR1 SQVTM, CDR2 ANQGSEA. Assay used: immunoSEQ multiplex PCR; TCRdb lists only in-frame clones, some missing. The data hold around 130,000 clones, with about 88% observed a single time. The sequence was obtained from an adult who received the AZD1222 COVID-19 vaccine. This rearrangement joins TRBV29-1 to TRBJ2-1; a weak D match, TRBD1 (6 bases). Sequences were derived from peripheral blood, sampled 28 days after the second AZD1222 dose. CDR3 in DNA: TGCAGCGTTGACCCCTGGGGGCGCAACAATGAGCAGTTCTTC. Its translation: CSVDPWGRNNEQFF.